This T cell receptor beta chain emerged from a study of blood T cell repertoires in COVID-19. Study-level background: Sites across the United States, Italy and Spain contributed samples from acute and convalescent COVID-19. Sample material is recorded as cDNA or gDNA derived from T cells, B-cell-depleted T cells, or PBMCs.

This CDR3 has 20 residues. Germline loops: CDR1 MNHEY, CDR2 SVGEGT. The trim removed 2 bases at V and 1 base at J, leaving 10 bases unmatched. This clone was seen once. The authors' processing: Estimation of nucleated cell counts relied on the amplification of reference gene primers. Profiled with immunoSEQ multiplex PCR; TCRdb holds only in-frame clones, not every one. V and J calls and clone size are as listed in that table; D and trimming were resolved from the DNA. The sample consists of about 94,000 clones, more than 65% of them appearing once. The clonotype was recovered from a man in his 60s with acute or convalescent COVID-19. The source material was peripheral blood. The chain couples TRBV6-2 or TRBV6-3 to TRBJ2-1; 14 bases are shared with TRBD2. The CDR3 DNA sequence: TGTGCCAGCAGTTACACCCCGGGACTAGCGGGGGTGGGGTCCTACAATGAGCAGTTCTTC. Amino acid sequence: CASSYTPGLAGVGSYNEQFF.